This TCR beta chain is drawn from a study of blood T cell repertoires in COVID-19. Those who participated ranged in age from about 18 to 89 years and resided in about two dozen US areas. Assignment of participants to cohorts was predicated upon participant-reported clinical history. Recovered Cohort 3 donors showed two negative PCRs, clearance, or symptom resolution. TCRdb keeps only in-frame clones here, not all; method: immunoSEQ multiplex PCR. Counted here are a few hundred thousand clones, 80% to 90% occurring once; the ten biggest clones make up 5%. CDR3 length: 15 amino acids. Trimming removed 4 bases at V and 0 bases at J, with 7 bases between. Germline V gives CDR1 LGHDT, CDR2 YNNKEL (reference sequence).

V gene TRBV3-1 (or the pseudogene TRBV3-2) combines with J gene TRBJ2-6; D ambiguous. Sample: PBMCs or T cells enriched from blood (not recorded which). This receptor was taken from a man aged 25-40 years who had recovered from COVID-19. CDR3 protein: CASSPQFSGANVLTF. The CDR3, as DNA: TGTGCCAGCAGCCCTCAGTTCTCTGGGGCCAACGTCCTGACTTTC.